Listed below are T cell receptor beta chains from one sample, sequenced in a study of graft-versus-host responses after intestinal transplantation. Sequencing used immunoSEQ multiplex PCR; TCRdb keeps in-frame clones, though not all of them. The table shows 130,000 or so clones, with approximately 91% occurring only once. No cognate antigen is known for these TCRs. The sample in question was unstimulated CD4+ T cells sorted from spleen or lymph node cells, obtained before intestinal transplant. The origin of the receptors is a human donor who received an intestinal transplant. Each CDR3 is given with its conserved first and last residue. A D gene is named only where the DNA matches it firmly. Clone size is given for some rows only: seen once, a few or many times, or a class if the clone is expanded.

V	D	size	J	length	DNA	CDR3
TRBV15	-	-	TRBJ2-4	17	TGTGCCACCAGCAGAGATCCGCAGGTAACAGCCAAAAACATTCAGTACTTC	CATSRDPQVTAKNIQYF
TRBV5-1	-	once	TRBJ2-2	16	TGCGCCAGCAGCTCTGGGGGTACCATAGGGATCGGGGAGCTGTTTTTT	CASSSGGTIGIGELFF
TRBV7-9	-	few	TRBJ1-3	15	TGTGCCAGCAGCATCCGGGGACTCAGCGGAAACACCATATATTTT	CASSIRGLSGNTIYF
TRBV5-1	-	once	TRBJ1-2	14	TGCGCCAGCAGCTTAGGGGAGATTAACTATGGCTACACCTTC	CASSLGEINYGYTF
TRBV5-5	TRBD1	once	TRBJ2-3	16	TGTGCCAGCAGCTCAGCAGGGGGCGCTTTGGCAGATACGCAGTATTTT	CASSSAGGALADTQYF
TRBV9	TRBD1	-	TRBJ2-3	16	TGTGCCAGCAGCGTAGTCGGACAGGGGAGCACAGATACGCAGTATTTT	CASSVVGQGSTDTQYF
TRBV30	TRBD1	-	TRBJ1-2	13	TGTGCCTGGAGTCCTGACAGGGGAGACGGCTACACCTTC	CAWSPDRGDGYTF
TRBV6-6	-	-	TRBJ2-7	13	TGTGCCAGCAGTTACTCGAGGATTACCGAGCAGTACTTC	CASSYSRITEQYF
TRBV10-3	TRBD1	-	TRBJ2-1	14	TGTGCCATCACCGGGACAGGGCCCCACAATGAGCAGTTCTTC	CAITGTGPHNEQFF
TRBV5-1	TRBD1	-	TRBJ2-1	16	TGCGCCAGCAGCTTGGGCGACAGGGGGACCACGAATGAGCAGTTCTTC	CASSLGDRGTTNEQFF
TRBV6-5	-	-	TRBJ1-2	14	TGTGCCAGCAGACGGACATCTAACAACTATGGCTACACCTTC	CASRRTSNNYGYTF
TRBV5-5	-	-	TRBJ2-3	14	TGTGCCAGCAGCCCTGGGACTAGCACAGATACGCAGTATTTT	CASSPGTSTDTQYF
TRBV7-9	-	-	TRBJ1-4	17	TGTGCCAGCAGCTTAGGAGAGTCGACGGGGGCTAATGAAAAACTGTTTTTT	CASSLGESTGANEKLFF
TRBV7-8	-	-	TRBJ1-1	14	TGTGCCAGCAGCTTTCGAGGACTATGGGCTGAAGCTTTCTTT	CASSFRGLWAEAFF
TRBV6-5	-	-	TRBJ2-7	11	TGTGCCAGCAGCCCCTTCTACGAGCAGTACTTC	CASSPFYEQYF
TRBV11-2	-	-	TRBJ1-3	15	TGTGCCAGCAGCTTAAATCGGGGGCTCGGAAACACCATATATTTT	CASSLNRGLGNTIYF
TRBV6-5	-	-	TRBJ1-2	15	TGTGCCAGCAGCCCTCGGGGGGCGGGGGATAAAGGCTACACCTTC	CASSPRGAGDKGYTF
TRBV5-4	-	-	TRBJ2-3	16	TGTGCCAGCAGCTTGGTAGGGACCCACTTCACAGATACGCAGTATTTT	CASSLVGTHFTDTQYF
TRBV19	-	once	TRBJ2-1	17	TGTGCCAGTAGTAGGATCTTTGGTGGGCTATCCTACAATGAGCAGTTCTTC	CASSRIFGGLSYNEQFF
TRBV6-6	TRBD2	-	TRBJ2-7	15	TGTGCCAGCAGTTGGCCCTCTAGCGGGACGGGCGAGCAGTACTTC	CASSWPSSGTGEQYF
TRBV7-6	TRBD2	once	TRBJ2-6	21	TGTGCCAGCAGCTTTACCGATCTCGGACTAGCGGACAGCTCTGGGGCCAACGTCCTGACTTTC	CASSFTDLGLADSSGANVLTF
TRBV5-8	-	-	TRBJ2-1	15	TGTGCCAGCAGCCCTGGGACACTCGTCTACAATGAGCAGTTCTTC	CASSPGTLVYNEQFF
TRBV7-8	-	-	TRBJ1-5	19	TGTGCCAGCAGCTTACGAGAGATCCCCTTCCCCCTTTTTGATCAGCCCCAGCATTTT	CASSLREIPFPLFDQPQHF
TRBV10-3	-	once	TRBJ1-2	13	TGTGCCATCAGAGGGGGTGGGGACTATGGCTACACCTTC	CAIRGGGDYGYTF
TRBV4-3	-	-	TRBJ2-4	17	TGCGCCAGCAGCCCGTACAGGGGAGGTGCAGCCAAAAACATTCAGTACTTC	CASSPYRGGAAKNIQYF
TRBV5-1	TRBD1	-	TRBJ1-4	14	TGCGCCAGCGGACAGGGTGTCACTAATGAAAAACTGTTTTTT	CASGQGVTNEKLFF
TRBV5-4	TRBD2	-	TRBJ2-7	15	TGTGCCAGCAGCTTGGGGGGAGCGGGAGATTACGAGCAGTACTTC	CASSLGGAGDYEQYF
TRBV7-9	TRBD2	-	TRBJ2-3	16	TGTGCCAGCAGCTGGCCGGGACTAGCGAGGGGAGATACGCAGTATTTT	CASSWPGLARGDTQYF
TRBV6-1	-	-	TRBJ2-7	15	TGTGCCAGCAGTTCCGAGGGGGGGAGTCTAAACGAGCAGTACTTC	CASSSEGGSLNEQYF
TRBV18	-	-	TRBJ2-3	13	TGTGCCAGCTCACCGAGTAGCGGAGATACGCAGTATTTT	CASSPSSGDTQYF
TRBV28	-	-	TRBJ2-2	13	TGTGCCAGCAGTTTACAGGGCGATCGGGAGCTGTTTTTT	CASSLQGDRELFF